The rows below give T cell receptor beta chains drawn from one sample of a study of liver allograft versus peripheral blood T cells. Each CDR3 protein gets one entry after TCRdb re-called the reads with MiXCR. The sample shows roughly 9,200 distinct CDR3 sequences, roughly 25% of them seen only once. The source is a human patient who had a liver transplant. Among the T cells, some may be from the graft donor. The CDR3 runs from the conserved cysteine through the conserved F or W. Each record gives: J gene, D gene, V gene, clone size, CDR3 DNA, CDR3 protein. A D gene is named only where the DNA matches it firmly. Clone size is given for some rows only: seen once, a few or many times, or a class if the clone is expanded.

j_gene: TRBJ1-1; d_gene: .; v_gene: TRBV6-6; abundance: .; CDR3nt: TGTGCCAGCAGTTATTCCCCCGGCAGGGATCCCAACACTGAAGCTTTCTTT; CDR3aa: CASSYSPGRDPNTEAFF
j_gene: TRBJ1-1; d_gene: .; v_gene: TRBV18; abundance: medium-sized; CDR3nt: TGTGCCAGCTCACCACCGAACACTGAAGCTTTCTTT; CDR3aa: CASSPPNTEAFF
j_gene: TRBJ2-2; d_gene: .; v_gene: TRBV3-1; abundance: few; CDR3nt: TGTGCCAGTAATTGGGGGACGAACACCGGGGAGCTGTTTTTT; CDR3aa: CASNWGTNTGELFF
j_gene: TRBJ1-6; d_gene: .; v_gene: TRBV7-9; abundance: medium-sized; CDR3nt: TGTGCCAGCAGCTCCATGGGAGCAGAGCTTTCACCCCTCCACTTT; CDR3aa: CASSSMGAELSPLHF
j_gene: TRBJ1-1; d_gene: .; v_gene: TRBV29-1; abundance: .; CDR3nt: TGCAGCGTTGAGCCCAGGGCGTGGAGTGAAGCTTTCTTT; CDR3aa: CSVEPRAWSEAFF
j_gene: TRBJ2-7; d_gene: .; v_gene: TRBV20-1; abundance: .; CDR3nt: TGCAGTGCGGCCCCCAGATACGAGCAGTACTTC; CDR3aa: CSAAPRYEQYF
j_gene: TRBJ2-7; d_gene: TRBD1; v_gene: TRBV6-1; abundance: medium-sized; CDR3nt: TGTGCCAGCAGCTCGGACAGGGTCGGAGAGCAGTACTTC; CDR3aa: CASSSDRVGEQYF
j_gene: TRBJ2-1; d_gene: TRBD2; v_gene: TRBV19; abundance: large; CDR3nt: TGTGCCAGCAAACCTAGCGGGGGCCACTACAATGAGCAGTTCTTC; CDR3aa: CASKPSGGHYNEQFF
j_gene: TRBJ2-4; d_gene: .; v_gene: TRBV5-6; abundance: medium-sized; CDR3nt: TGTGCCAGCAGCAGGAGTTTCGGGAAAAACATTCAGTACTTC; CDR3aa: CASSRSFGKNIQYF
j_gene: TRBJ2-5; d_gene: TRBD2; v_gene: TRBV29-1; abundance: many; CDR3nt: TGCAGCGTCCTGACTAGCGGGAAAGGGGCCCAGTACTTC; CDR3aa: CSVLTSGKGAQYF
j_gene: TRBJ1-1; d_gene: .; v_gene: TRBV20-1; abundance: few; CDR3nt: TGCAGTGCTAGAGCGGGTTCCCCTAGTGAAGCTTTCTTT; CDR3aa: CSARAGSPSEAFF
j_gene: TRBJ1-2; d_gene: TRBD1; v_gene: TRBV6-5; abundance: .; CDR3nt: TGTGCCAGCAGTTACCTCGGGACAGGGAAGGCATCGGATGGCTACACCTTC; CDR3aa: CASSYLGTGKASDGYTF
j_gene: TRBJ2-7; d_gene: .; v_gene: TRBV5-5; abundance: .; CDR3nt: TGTGCCAGCAGCTTAAGGGGTTCTAGCGAGCAGTACTTC; CDR3aa: CASSLRGSSEQYF
j_gene: TRBJ2-1; d_gene: TRBD1; v_gene: TRBV7-9; abundance: few; CDR3nt: TGTGCCAGCAGCTTAGGACAGGGGCTCAATGAGCAGTTCTTC; CDR3aa: CASSLGQGLNEQFF
j_gene: TRBJ1-5; d_gene: .; v_gene: TRBV20-1; abundance: .; CDR3nt: TGCAGTGCTAGCGTCGGTGGACTCCCGAATCAGCCCCAGCATTTT; CDR3aa: CSASVGGLPNQPQHF
j_gene: TRBJ2-3; d_gene: TRBD2; v_gene: TRBV24-1; abundance: .; CDR3nt: TGTGCCACCAGTGACCCGCTAGCGGTACACACAGATACGCAGTATTTT; CDR3aa: CATSDPLAVHTDTQYF
j_gene: TRBJ1-1; d_gene: .; v_gene: TRBV6-1; abundance: .; CDR3nt: TGTGCCAGCACCCTGTGGGGTAACACTGAAGCTTTCTTT; CDR3aa: CASTLWGNTEAFF
j_gene: TRBJ1-2; d_gene: .; v_gene: TRBV28; abundance: medium-sized; CDR3nt: TGTGCCAGCAGTTCCGGGGGCTATGGCTACACCTTC; CDR3aa: CASSSGGYGYTF
j_gene: TRBJ1-2; d_gene: .; v_gene: TRBV18; abundance: medium-sized; CDR3nt: TGTGCCAGCTCACCGGCCGGCCCGGAAGGCTACACCTTC; CDR3aa: CASSPAGPEGYTF
j_gene: TRBJ2-2; d_gene: .; v_gene: TRBV5-4; abundance: many; CDR3nt: TGTGCCAGCAGCTTGGACACTTCCGCCGGGGAGCTGTTTTTT; CDR3aa: CASSLDTSAGELFF
j_gene: TRBJ2-1; d_gene: .; v_gene: TRBV6-2/TRBV6-3; abundance: .; CDR3nt: TGTGCCAGCAGCCTTAACAATGAGCAGTTCTTC; CDR3aa: CASSLNNEQFF
j_gene: TRBJ1-3; d_gene: .; v_gene: TRBV6-5; abundance: few; CDR3nt: TGTGCCAGCAGGTCACGGGCCTATGGGGAGAACACCATATATTTT; CDR3aa: CASRSRAYGENTIYF
j_gene: TRBJ2-3; d_gene: .; v_gene: TRBV12-3/TRBV12-4; abundance: medium-sized; CDR3nt: TGTGCCAGCAGTTTAAGTGGGGGCACAGATACGCAGTATTTT; CDR3aa: CASSLSGGTDTQYF
j_gene: TRBJ2-3; d_gene: .; v_gene: TRBV30; abundance: few; CDR3nt: TGTGCCTGGAGTCCCTCCTTACAGGTCACGCAGTATTTT; CDR3aa: CAWSPSLQVTQYF
j_gene: TRBJ1-1; d_gene: TRBD1; v_gene: TRBV18; abundance: many; CDR3nt: TGTGCCAGCTCACCACCGTCACAGGGGTACACTGAAGCTTTCTTT; CDR3aa: CASSPPSQGYTEAFF
j_gene: TRBJ1-2; d_gene: TRBD1; v_gene: TRBV29-1; abundance: medium-sized; CDR3nt: TGCAGCGTTGAAGATTTGGACAGGGGTAACTATGGCTACACCTTC; CDR3aa: CSVEDLDRGNYGYTF
j_gene: TRBJ2-3; d_gene: .; v_gene: TRBV9; abundance: .; CDR3nt: TGTGCCAGCAGCGTAGTGGGTGGTACGCAGTATTTT; CDR3aa: CASSVVGGTQYF
j_gene: TRBJ2-2; d_gene: TRBD1; v_gene: TRBV16; abundance: medium-sized; CDR3nt: TGTGCCAGCAGCCAAAGGGACAGACTCACCGGGGAGCTGTTTTTT; CDR3aa: CASSQRDRLTGELFF
j_gene: TRBJ2-7; d_gene: .; v_gene: TRBV20-1; abundance: few; CDR3nt: TGCAGTGCTTTATCAAACCGGGACCCTTCCTACGAGCAGTACTTC; CDR3aa: CSALSNRDPSYEQYF